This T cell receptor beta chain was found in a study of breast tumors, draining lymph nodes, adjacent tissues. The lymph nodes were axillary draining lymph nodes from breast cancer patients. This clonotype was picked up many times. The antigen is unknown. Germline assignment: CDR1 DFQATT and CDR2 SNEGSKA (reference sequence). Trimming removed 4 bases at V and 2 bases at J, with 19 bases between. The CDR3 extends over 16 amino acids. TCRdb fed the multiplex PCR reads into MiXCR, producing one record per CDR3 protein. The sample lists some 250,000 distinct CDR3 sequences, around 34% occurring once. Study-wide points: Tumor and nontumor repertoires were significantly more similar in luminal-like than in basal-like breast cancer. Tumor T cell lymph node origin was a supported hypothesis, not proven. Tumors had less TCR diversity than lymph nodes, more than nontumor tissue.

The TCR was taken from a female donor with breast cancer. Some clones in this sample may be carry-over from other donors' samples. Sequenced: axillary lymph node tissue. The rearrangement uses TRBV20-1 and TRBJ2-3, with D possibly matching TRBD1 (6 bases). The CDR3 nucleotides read TGCAGTGCTATATCAGGGGCACATACCCTCACAGATACGCAGTATTTT. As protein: CSAISGAHTLTDTQYF.